This TCR beta chain was captured in a study of neoadjuvant anti-PD-1 for oral cavity cancer. Points from the study as a whole: Each response group had just a few patients in TCR analyses.

Time point reported: after neoadjuvant nivolumab, at surgical resection. The CDR3 has 15 residues. The germline V gene has CDR1 MNHEY and CDR2 SMNVEV (reference sequence). Trimming left V 2 bases short and J 7 bases short, with 16 bases between. Libraries were prepared by immunoSEQ multiplex PCR; TCRdb keeps only in-frame clonotypes and omits some of them. The repertoire holds roughly 14,000 clones, with about 74% as singletons. Comment on this clone: Its target is not known.

The clonotype comes from a person aged 35 to 85 with oral cavity squamous cell carcinoma. This specimen consisted of PBMCs, obtained after nivolumab (anti-PD-1) treatment. The gene calls are TRBV27 and TRBJ2-3, with D unclear. DNA for the CDR3: TGTGCCAGCAGTTTAATAGGCAGACCCCAGTATACGCAGTATTTT. Translated, it gives CASSLIGRPQYTQYF.